The 14 T cell receptor beta chains given below trace back to one sample, sequenced in a study of T cell changes during pregnancy in multiple sclerosis. Produced via immunoSEQ multiplex PCR; TCRdb's table is partial and in-frame only. This table has about 59,000 clones, over 90% appearing once. The sample was CD8+ T cells from peripheral blood mononuclear cells, taken in the third trimester of pregnancy. These receptors came from a female donor with multiple sclerosis, enrolled in a pregnancy study.

The rearrangement uses TRBV7-6 and TRBJ2-2; 8 bases align to TRBD1. The CDR3 is made up of 17 amino acids. V gave up 10 bases and J gave up 4 bases; unmatched junction bases: 17. CDR1 and CDR2 (germline): SGHVS, FNYEAQ. The CDR3 sequence: CATGEVLTGVGTGELFF. CDR3 bases: TGTGCCACCGGCGAGGTTTTGACAGGGGTCGGCACCGGGGAGCTGTTTTTT.

This clone was recorded only once. The chain is built from TRBV30 and TRBJ2-7; possible D gene TRBD2, 5 bases. The germline V gene has CDR1 GTSNPN and CDR2 SVGIG (reference sequence). V was pared by 3 bases and J by 2 bases, with 26 bases between. The CDR3 contains 18 residues. CDR3 sequence (DNA): TGTGCCTGGAGCCCGAGGGCTGATATCCATCTCGGGACCTACGAGCAGTACTTC. It encodes CAWSPRADIHLGTYEQYF.

The chain couples TRBV19 to TRBJ2-1, with 7 bases identical to TRBD2. The ends lost 6 bases at V and 3 bases at J; junction bases unmatched: 8. CDR1 and CDR2 (germline): LNHDA, SQIVND (reference sequence). The CDR3 consists of 15 residues. DNA for the CDR3: TGTGCCAGTAGCTTCGCTAGCGGAGGCTACAATGAGCAGTTCTTC. It specifies CASSFASGGYNEQFF.

This chain uses TRBV28 with TRBJ2-5; TRBD2 is a possible D gene (5 bases). Per the germline V gene, CDR1 is MDHEN and CDR2 is SYDVKM. CDR3 length: 16 amino acids. V was shortened by 1 base and J by 5 bases, with 17 bases between the two germline ends. The CDR3 loop is CASSLSQLEFGETQYF. CDR3 nucleotides: TGTGCCAGCAGTTTATCCCAACTAGAGTTCGGGGAGACCCAGTACTTC.

This chain connects TRBV5-8 to TRBJ2-7; 7 nucleotides line up with TRBD1. Germline values: CDR1 SGHTS, CDR2 YDEGEE. CDR3 size: 15 residues. After removal of 4 bases from V and 2 bases from J, the junction contained 9 bases not matched to a gene. The CDR3 here is CASSQGGRATYEQYF. The CDR3 DNA is TGTGCCAGCAGCCAAGGGGGCAGGGCAACCTACGAGCAGTACTTC.

This sequence joins TRBV6-6 and TRBJ2-2, with 9 bases lining up with TRBD1. V lost 4 bases and J lost 0; bases outside the gene matches: 3. The CDR3 is 16 residues long. In germline, CDR1 is MNHNY, CDR2 SVGAGI (reference sequence). The CDR3 DNA follows: TGTGCCAGCAGTTCACGACAGGGGGCGAACACCGGGGAGCTGTTTTTT. Translating gives CASSSRQGANTGELFF.

This clone was observed a few times. Since the CDR3 does not end with the conserved phenylalanine or tryptophan, this likely comes from a read error. The limits of the CDR3 on the DNA are not certain, so only TCRdb's listed CDR3 is given. The rearrangement links TRBV9 to TRBJ1-2. Ends included, the CDR3 has 8 residues. Germline V gives CDR1 SGDLS, CDR2 YYNGEE. The CDR3 spells CASSEIIE.

CDR3 loop: CASSFRDRAYEQYF. The CDR3 DNA follows: TGCGCCAGCAGCTTCCGGGACAGGGCCTACGAGCAGTACTTC. V is TRBV4-1 and J is TRBJ2-7; 9 bases fit TRBD1. Germline V lookup: CDR1 MGHRA, CDR2 YSYEKL. The CDR3 runs to 14 residues. Losses at the gene ends were 5 bases for V and 2 bases for J; bases not matched to a gene: 4.

J is TRBJ2-7 and V is TRBV6-1; maybe TRBD1 (6 bases). The V end lost 5 bases, the J end lost 3 bases, and 14 bases lay between the germline ends. The CDR3 contains 14 residues. CDR1 is MNHNS and CDR2 is SASEGT in the germline V gene. CDR3: CASSNAGTNYEQYF. Written as DNA, the CDR3 is TGTGCCAGCAGTAACGCCGGGACAAACTACGAGCAGTACTTC.

This chain joins TRBV13 and TRBJ2-2; TRBD2 matches at 10 bases. The CDR3 is 20 amino acids. V lost 0 bases, J lost 1 base, and 11 bases stayed unmatched. Germline V gene sequence: CDR1 PRHDT, CDR2 FYEKMQ (reference sequence). CDR3: CASSLGLSNSGRKNTGELFF. The CDR3 coding sequence is TGTGCCAGCAGCTTAGGCCTTTCCAATAGCGGGAGGAAGAACACCGGGGAGCTGTTTTTT.

This clone occurred once. The rearrangement links TRBV19 to TRBJ2-2; TRBD1 might be the D (5 bases). The CDR3 length is 13 residues. Germline-derived CDR1 and CDR2 are LNHDA and SQIVND (reference sequence). Trimming took off 4 bases at V and 6 bases at J, with 9 bases between the two ends. The CDR3 nucleotides are TGTGCCAGTAGTACAGGGATCGCCGGGGAGCTGTTTTTT. Its protein product is CASSTGIAGELFF.

This rearrangement joins TRBV14 to TRBJ1-2; 7 nucleotides agree with TRBD1. The CDR3 sequence is 14 residues long. The ends lost 4 bases at V and 5 bases at J; junction bases unmatched: 7. Germline V gene data show CDR1 as SGHDN and CDR2 as FVKESK. The CDR3 loop is CASSPQGTAYGYTF. The DNA of the CDR3 is TGTGCCAGCAGCCCTCAAGGGACAGCGTATGGCTACACCTTC.

The chain carries TRBV19 and TRBJ2-7; 8 nucleotides align to TRBD1. J gave up 7 bases and V 4 bases, and 18 bases lay outside the gene matches. This CDR3 contains 17 residues. Germline V gives CDR1 LNHDA, CDR2 SQIVND (reference sequence). In DNA, the CDR3 is TGTGCCAGTAGTACCCGGACAGGGATGGAGCCCCCTTATGAGCAGTACTTC. Translated, it gives CASSTRTGMEPPYEQYF.

This chain uses TRBV7-2 with TRBJ2-1; a weak D match, TRBD2 (6 bases). The germline V gene has CDR1 SGHTA and CDR2 FQGNSA. V was pared by 7 bases and J by 7 bases, with 26 bases between. The CDR3 contains 17 residues. The CDR3 loop is CASITGRGTRMGNEQFF. Written as DNA, the CDR3 is TGTGCCAGCATCACCGGTCGGGGGACCCGCATGGGGAATGAGCAGTTCTTC.